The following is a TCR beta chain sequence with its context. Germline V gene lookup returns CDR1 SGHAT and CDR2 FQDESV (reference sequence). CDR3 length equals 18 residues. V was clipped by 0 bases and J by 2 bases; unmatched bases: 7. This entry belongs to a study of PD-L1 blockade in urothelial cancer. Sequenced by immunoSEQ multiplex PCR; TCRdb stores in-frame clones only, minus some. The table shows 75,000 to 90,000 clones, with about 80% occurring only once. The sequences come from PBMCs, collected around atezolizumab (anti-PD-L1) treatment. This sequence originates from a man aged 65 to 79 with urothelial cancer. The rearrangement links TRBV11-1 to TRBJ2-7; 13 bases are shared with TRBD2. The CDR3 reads CASSLAPAGLAGTYEQYF. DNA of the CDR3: TGTGCCAGCAGCTTAGCGCCAGCGGGACTAGCGGGAACCTACGAGCAGTACTTC.